This entry lists 10 T cell receptor beta chains sequenced from one sample in a study of blood T cells in healthy people across ages. For the second PCR, which ran for about 6 to 11 cycles, a sample-barcoded 5' primer and a J-beta primer mix were used. TCRdb independently ran MiXCR on the 5' RACE reads; one entry per CDR3 protein. The table lists 600,000 to 1,000,000 distinct CDR3 sequences, roughly 25% of them singletons. These data also featured in a second study, about T cells of mothers and their children.

Sample: blood. These TCRs come from a boy between 10 and 17 years old in good health.

The table lists this clonotype with many counts. This chain links TRBV7-2 with TRBJ2-3, with TRBD1 identical over 7 bases. The V gene's germline CDR1 is SGHTA and CDR2 FQGNSA. The CDR3 has 13 residues. V shed 3 bases and J 6 bases; nucleotides not matched to a gene: 3. The CDR3 here is CASSFDRADTQYF. CDR3 nucleotide sequence: TGTGCCAGCAGCTTCGACAGGGCCGATACGCAGTATTTT.

This chain joins TRBV12-3 or TRBV12-4 and TRBJ1-2; D unresolved. The CDR3 runs 13 residues. Trimming shortened V by 3 bases and J by 6 bases, and 11 bases separated the two germline ends. This CDR3 reads CASSFRRGNGYTF. As DNA, the CDR3 is TGTGCCAGCAGTTTTCGGAGAGGAAATGGCTACACCTTC.

The chain joins TRBV4-1 to TRBJ1-2; D is unclear. Between the trimmed V and J ends, which lost 0 bases and 2 bases, there was a span of 13 bases. The CDR3 spans 16 residues. Germline CDR1 MGHRA, CDR2 YSYEKL. CDR3 DNA: TGCGCCAGCAGCCAAGAAACGGTTGGGAGAAACTATGGCTACACCTTC. This translates into CASSQETVGRNYGYTF.

The chain links TRBV20-1 to TRBJ1-2; the match to TRBD1 covers 7 bases. The V gene's germline CDR1 is DFQATT and CDR2 SNEGSKA (reference sequence). This CDR3 is built from 13 residues. V shed 6 bases, J shed 2 bases, and the junction held 6 bases outside the gene matches. CDR3 sequence reads: CSAPTGPNYGYTF. CDR3 nucleotide sequence: TGCAGTGCCCCGACAGGGCCCAACTATGGCTACACCTTC.

The rearrangement links TRBV7-6 to TRBJ2-2; maybe TRBD1 (6 bases). The CDR3 has 14 amino acids. Germline lookup yields CDR1 SGHVS and CDR2 FNYEAQ. Trimming took off 2 bases at V and 5 bases at J, with 9 bases between the two ends. The CDR3 region is CASSLFQGTGELFF. As DNA, the CDR3 is TGTGCCAGCAGCTTATTCCAGGGGACCGGGGAGCTGTTTTTT.

This chain joins TRBV6-4 and TRBJ2-7, with D hard to call. Trimming stripped 2 bases from V and 3 bases from J, with 8 bases between. Germline-derived CDR1 and CDR2 are MRHNA and SNTAGT. This CDR3 spans 13 amino acids. CDR3 nucleotide sequence: TGTGCCAGCAGTGACCTTGGAGACTACGAGCAGTACTTC. Translation: CASSDLGDYEQYF.

Here the CDR3 DNA reads TGTGCCAGCAGCCGGGACTTAGCCTACGAGCAGTACTTC. Translating it yields CASSRDLAYEQYF. The chain has TRBV6-2 or TRBV6-3 and TRBJ2-7, with D maybe TRBD2 (6 bases). The V end was cut by 6 bases, the J end by 2 bases, with 11 bases between. Per the germline V gene, CDR1 is MNHEY and CDR2 is SVGEGT. The CDR3 has 13 residues.

A remark on this clonotype: Given a much more abundant clone one base away, this may be a read error. This chain joins TRBV7-6 and TRBJ2-3; 12 bases are a match to TRBD2. V gave up 7 bases and J gave up 10 bases; unmatched junction bases: 15. The CDR3 is 16 amino acids. Germline CDR1 and CDR2: SGHVS and FNYEAQ. The CDR3 region is CASNAGTSGPNVPQYF. Written as DNA, the CDR3 is TGTGCCAGCAACGCCGGGACTAGCGGGCCAAATGTCCCGCAGTATTTT.

A few counts support this clonotype. V is TRBV7-9 and J is TRBJ2-3, with 7 bases aligning to TRBD1. Germline V gene sequence: CDR1 SEHNR, CDR2 FQNEAQ (reference sequence). This CDR3 comprises 12 residues. V was clipped by 5 bases and J by 12 bases; unmatched bases: 8. The CDR3 nucleotides read TGTGCCAGCAGCGGAAAGGGACAGCCTCAGTATTTT. It encodes CASSGKGQPQYF. Full variable domain (remainder filled in from reference TRBV7-9 and TRBJ2-3): DTGVSQNPRHKITKRGQNVTFRCDPISEHNRLYWYRQTLGQGPEFLTYFQNEAQLEKSRLLSDRFSAERPKGSFSTLEIQRTEQGDSAMYLCASSGKGQPQYFGPGTRLTVL.

The sample holds a few counts of this clonotype. The gene calls are TRBV5-1 and TRBJ2-1; 14 positions match TRBD2. CDR1 and CDR2 (germline): SGHRS, YFSETQ. Unmatched junction bases numbered 1, after V lost 2 bases and J lost 0 bases. This CDR3 spans 17 amino acids. The CDR3 reads CASSLGTSGGSYNEQFF. The CDR3 DNA is TGCGCCAGCAGCTTAGGGACTAGCGGGGGCTCCTACAATGAGCAGTTCTTC. The full variable domain, rest sourced from reference TRBV5-1 and TRBJ2-1, is KAGVTQTPRYLIKTRGQQVTLSCSPISGHRSVSWYQQTPGQGLQFLFEYFSETQRNKGNFPGRFSGRQFSNSRSEMNVSTLELGDSALYLCASSLGTSGGSYNEQFFGPGTRLTVL.